The 25 T cell receptor beta chains below all came from one sample that was sequenced in a study of PD-L1 blockade in urothelial cancer. The table came from immunoSEQ multiplex PCR; TCRdb's copy has only in-frame clones and leaves some out. Of roughly 17,000 clones in the sample, 75% to 90% were seen once. Here the sequenced sample was PBMCs, taken around atezolizumab (anti-PD-L1) treatment. The receptors derive from a man aged 45 to 65 with urothelial cancer.

This chain links TRBV5-6 with TRBJ2-5, with D maybe TRBD1 (5 bases). In germline, CDR1 is SGHDT, CDR2 YYEEEE. V was shortened by 0 bases and J by 4 bases, with 10 bases between the two germline ends. This CDR3 has 14 amino acids. CDR3 protein: CASSLGQGAETQYF. DNA of the CDR3: TGTGCCAGCAGCTTGGGTCAGGGTGCAGAGACCCAGTACTTC.

The gene calls are TRBV27 and TRBJ2-7; 8 nucleotides agree with TRBD2. The germline V gene has CDR1 MNHEY and CDR2 SMNVEV (reference sequence). The CDR3 is 19 amino acids. The junction had 23 bases not matched to a gene; V was cut back by 6 bases and J by 4 bases. The CDR3 nucleotides read TGTGCCAGCAGCCTCACCCACGACTTTACGGCGGGAGGACCGTACGAGCAGTACTTC. Residues: CASSLTHDFTAGGPYEQYF.

The V gene is TRBV4-2, the J gene TRBJ1-5; a possible D gene is TRBD1 (5 bases). Trimming removed 0 bases at V and 3 bases at J, with 15 bases between. Germline V CDR1 and CDR2: LGHNA, YNFKEQ. This CDR3 region has 17 residues. The DNA for the CDR3 is TGTGCCAGCAGCCAAGATACGGGGGGGGTCCCCAATCAGCCCCAGCATTTT. It specifies CASSQDTGGVPNQPQHF.

This chain joins TRBV10-1 and TRBJ2-7, with TRBD2 matching 7 bases. The length of the CDR3 is 13 residues. The V and J ends lost 4 bases and 5 bases, in that order; junction bases with no gene match: 5. Per the germline V gene, CDR1 is WNHNN and CDR2 is SYGVQD (reference sequence). CDR3 DNA: TGCGCCAGCAGTGCGAGCGGGGTCCACGAGCAGTACTTC. It yields the protein CASSASGVHEQYF.

The chain joins TRBV5-6 to TRBJ2-5, with TRBD2 matching 10 bases. Unmatched junction bases numbered 10, after V lost 3 bases and J lost 2 bases. The CDR3 has 17 amino acids. Germline V gene data show CDR1 as SGHDT and CDR2 as YYEEEE. The DNA of the CDR3 is TGTGCCAGCAGCTCGAGAAGGACTAGCGGAGCACAAGAGACCCAGTACTTC. It yields the protein CASSSRRTSGAQETQYF.

The V gene is TRBV5-1, the J gene TRBJ2-4; D gene uncertain. Trimming removed 0 bases at V and 6 bases at J, with 13 bases between. The germline V gene has CDR1 SGHRS and CDR2 YFSETQ. This CDR3 spans 15 amino acids. CDR3 DNA sequence: TGCGCCAGCAGCTTGGCCGCAGGTTTGGCAAACATTCAGTACTTC. This sequence encodes CASSLAAGLANIQYF.

This clone was seen only once. The chain combines TRBV21-1 with TRBJ1-5; the table's TRBD1 call for D was not verified on the DNA. TRBV21-1 is labeled a pseudogene. This CDR3 is built from 14 residues. CDR3 coding DNA: TGTGCCAGCAGCCGACAGTATAGCAATCAGCCCCAGCATTTT. It yields the protein CASSRQYSNQPQHF.

This chain links TRBV7-9 with TRBJ1-1; tentative D call: TRBD1 (5 bases). This CDR3 is 16 amino acids long. CDR1 is SEHNR and CDR2 is FQNEAQ in the germline V gene (reference sequence). V was trimmed by 1 base and J by 6 bases, leaving 18 bases between them. CDR3 loop: CASSLVLGIGAPEAFF. In DNA, the CDR3 is TGTGCCAGCAGCTTAGTCCTAGGGATTGGGGCTCCTGAAGCTTTCTTT.

This chain links TRBV7-3 with TRBJ2-7, with a tentative D call TRBD1 (5 bases). The germline CDR1 and CDR2 sequences are SGHTA and FQGTGA. The CDR3 has 14 residues. Trimming removed 0 bases from V and 2 bases from J, with 8 bases in between. The CDR3 bases are TGTGCCAGCAGCTTAACTTCAGGGCCCTACGAGCAGTACTTC. It yields the protein CASSLTSGPYEQYF.

In the case of this clone: Other DNA sequences in this specimen translate into the identical CDR3. This chain uses TRBV29-1 with TRBJ2-7; D possibly corresponds to TRBD2 (5 bases). Trimming cost V 4 bases and J 2 bases, with 15 bases left between them. Germline assignment: CDR1 SQVTM and CDR2 ANQGSEA. This CDR3 has 14 amino acids. CDR3 residues: CSVVTQRTAYEQYF. The DNA for the CDR3 is TGCAGCGTTGTTACGCAGCGGACGGCCTACGAGCAGTACTTC.

The V and J genes are TRBV27 and TRBJ2-1; 7 bases are shared with TRBD2. The CDR3 is 16 residues long. CDR1 and CDR2 (germline): MNHEY, SMNVEV (reference sequence). The V and J ends lost 5 bases and 3 bases, in that order; junction bases with no gene match: 10. CDR3 residues: CASSPKTSVGYNEQFF. The CDR3 DNA is TGTGCCAGCAGTCCGAAAACTAGCGTAGGCTACAATGAGCAGTTCTTC.

The chain joins TRBV7-9 to TRBJ2-5, with 8 nucleotides matching TRBD2. The CDR3 totals 16 residues. After removal of 0 bases from V and 2 bases from J, the junction contained 5 bases not matched to a gene. Germline CDR1 and CDR2: SEHNR and FQNEAQ (reference sequence). The CDR3 region has the DNA TGTGCCAGCAGCTTAGCTGCGGGAGGTCTTCAAGAGACCCAGTACTTC. It specifies CASSLAAGGLQETQYF.

This chain joins TRBV9 and TRBJ2-7, with TRBD1 matching over 7 bases. Germline V lookup: CDR1 SGDLS, CDR2 YYNGEE. CDR3 length: 13 residues. V was pared by 4 bases and J by 4 bases, with 5 bases of the junction left unmatched. The CDR3 here is CASSRDSSYEQYF. The CDR3 coding sequence is TGTGCCAGCAGCCGGGACAGCTCATACGAGCAGTACTTC.

This chain uses TRBV29-1 with TRBJ2-6; D perhaps matches TRBD1 (6 bases). Deletions cut 6 bases from V and 0 bases from J, with 6 bases between. Germline CDR1 reads SQVTM; CDR2 reads ANQGSEA. CDR3 length: 13 amino acids. DNA of the CDR3: TGCAGCGTCAGGGGCTCTGGGGCCAACGTCCTGACTTTC. It codes for CSVRGSGANVLTF.

J is TRBJ1-2 and V is TRBV6-1, with D possibly matching TRBD1 (5 bases). Per germline, CDR1 MNHNS and CDR2 SASEGT. V dropped 2 bases and J dropped 12 bases, with 19 bases sitting between them. This CDR3 comprises 14 residues. The CDR3 here is CASSELGPGRGNTF. In DNA form, the CDR3 reads TGTGCCAGCAGTGAACTGGGACCAGGGCGGGGAAACACCTTC.

The chain couples TRBV14 to TRBJ2-1; D might be TRBD2 (6 bases). In germline, CDR1 is SGHDN, CDR2 FVKESK. V lost 1 base and J 6 bases, leaving 16 bases between the germline ends. The CDR3 is made up of 16 amino acids. Written as DNA, the CDR3 is TGTGCCAGCAGCCAAGGGCTGGGTAGCGGTAGCAATGAGCAGTTCTTC. Translating it yields CASSQGLGSGSNEQFF.

The chain is built from TRBV27 and TRBJ2-7; no reliable D call. The V end was cut by 3 bases, the J end by 3 bases, with 12 bases between. Germline lookup yields CDR1 MNHEY and CDR2 SMNVEV (reference sequence). The CDR3 covers 14 residues. CDR3 residues: CASSFIQPFYEQYF. Here the CDR3 DNA reads TGTGCCAGCAGTTTTATACAGCCGTTCTACGAGCAGTACTTC.

The chain joins TRBV29-1 to TRBJ1-2, with 7 bases aligning to TRBD1. The germline V gene has CDR1 SQVTM and CDR2 ANQGSEA. V dropped 5 bases and J dropped 2; count of bases not matched to a gene: 5. This CDR3 is built from 13 residues. CDR3 protein: CSVTGDRNYGYTF. The CDR3 DNA reads as TGCAGCGTTACGGGGGACAGAAACTATGGCTACACCTTC.

This clone was observed a few times. V is TRBV7-2 and J is TRBJ1-4; D ambiguous. The CDR3 contains 14 residues. From germline, CDR1 is SGHTA and CDR2 FQGNSA. Trimming took 5 bases from V and 8 from J, leaving 15 bases between them. CDR3 sequence: CASSPRRTGEKLFF. In DNA, the CDR3 is TGTGCCAGCAGCCCACGCAGAACGGGGGAAAAACTGTTTTTT.

The count of this clone is one. V and J are TRBV14 and TRBJ2-1, with a tentative D call TRBD2 (6 bases). V lost 8 bases and J lost 2, with 16 bases in between. Looked up from germline, CDR1 is SGHDN and CDR2 is FVKESK. The CDR3 sequence is 15 residues long. The CDR3 DNA reads as TGTGCCAGCGCCCCTCCGGGGGTCACCTACAATGAGCAGTTCTTC. This gives the protein CASAPPGVTYNEQFF.

The V and J genes are TRBV27 and TRBJ1-1, with 7 bases matching TRBD1. Germline V gene lookup returns CDR1 MNHEY and CDR2 SMNVEV (reference sequence). The CDR3 is made up of 13 amino acids. The junction had 4 bases not matched to a gene; V was cut back by 5 bases and J by 4 bases. CDR3: CASSLGQTTEAFF. CDR3 nucleotide sequence: TGTGCCAGCAGTCTGGGACAGACCACTGAAGCTTTCTTT.

This chain uses TRBV30 with TRBJ2-5, with a possible D match to TRBD2 (5 bases). Trimming pared 8 bases from V and 5 bases from J, leaving 12 bases between. This CDR3 spans 11 amino acids. Germline-derived CDR1 and CDR2 are GTSNPN and SVGIG (reference sequence). The DNA of the CDR3 is TGTGCCAGAGGGAAAGGGGAGACCCAGTACTTC. Amino acids: CARGKGETQYF.

The V gene is TRBV10-2, the J gene TRBJ2-1, with D possibly TRBD2 on 6 matching bases. Germline V gene sequence: CDR1 WSHSY, CDR2 SAAADI. The ends were cut back, 7 bases at V and 9 bases at J, with 25 bases in the middle. The CDR3 loop spans 16 amino acids. As DNA, the CDR3 is TGCGCCAGCACCCCGGGAGCGGATTACCTTGGGGGTGAGCAGTTCTTC. Its translation is CASTPGADYLGGEQFF.

The rearrangement uses TRBV7-9 and TRBJ2-5; 8 positions agree with TRBD2. Germline loops: CDR1 SEHNR, CDR2 FQNEAQ (reference sequence). The CDR3 has 14 amino acids. Trimming cost V 1 base and J 5 bases; bases outside gene matches: 3. The CDR3 DNA sequence: TGTGCCAGCAGCTTAGGACTAGCGTCTGAGACCCAGTACTTC. Protein sequence: CASSLGLASETQYF.

This sequence joins TRBV5-1 and TRBJ2-3; TRBD2 matches at 9 bases. CDR1 and CDR2 (germline): SGHRS, YFSETQ. CDR3 length: 17 amino acids. V dropped 5 bases and J dropped 1; count of bases not matched to a gene: 11. The CDR3: CASSYSGGVPGTDTQYF. The CDR3 DNA reads TGCGCCAGCAGTTATAGCGGGGGAGTGCCGGGCACAGATACGCAGTATTTT.